The entry that follows covers one T cell receptor beta chain sequence. The protocol was immunoSEQ multiplex PCR, while the TCRdb copy is restricted to in-frame clones and leaves out a portion. The sample contains some 110,000 clones, 75% to 90% of which appear only once. Germline V CDR1 and CDR2: LNHDA, SQIVND (reference sequence). The CDR3 is 15 amino acids. Trimming took 9 bases from V and 4 from J, leaving 21 bases between them. Noted time point: peripheral blood 6 weeks after treatment start. The sample is drawn from a study of PD-L1 blockade in urothelial cancer. Across the whole study: Patients, treated from 2014 onward, received atezolizumab 1,200 mg intravenously every 3 weeks. The number of prior chemotherapy regimens per patient was 0 to 3.

V and J are TRBV19 and TRBJ1-1; weak D call: TRBD1 (6 bases). The source material was PBMCs, sampled around atezolizumab (anti-PD-L1) treatment. This clonotype was obtained from a man between 60 and 70 years old with urothelial cancer. DNA of the CDR3: TGTGCCAGGGTAGCCTCAAGGGGGGGCCCCACTGAAGCTTTCTTT. This gives the protein CARVASRGGPTEAFF.